The rows below give T cell receptor beta chains drawn from one sample of a study of T cell responses to AZD1222 COVID-19 vaccine. Libraries were prepared by immunoSEQ multiplex PCR; TCRdb keeps only in-frame clonotypes and omits some of them. The sample has more than 95,000 clones, 90% to 95% seen once. Sequencing was performed on peripheral blood, taken on day 0 of AZD1222 vaccination. The receptors were gathered from an adult in good health. Both conserved end residues are part of each CDR3. A D gene is named only where the DNA matches it firmly. Where a row states a size, it is once, few, many or the class of an expanded clone; other rows omit it.

V gene: TRBV21-1
J gene: TRBJ2-7
D gene: -
clone size: -
CDR3 protein: CASSKVASGGKTYEQYF
CDR3 DNA: TGTGCCAGCAGCAAAGTCGCGTCGGGCGGGAAAACCTACGAGCAGTACTTC

V gene: TRBV7-9
J gene: TRBJ2-7
D gene: -
clone size: few
CDR3 protein: CASSSTSSVYEQYF
CDR3 DNA: TGTGCCAGCAGCTCAACTAGCTCGGTCTACGAGCAGTACTTC

V gene: TRBV27
J gene: TRBJ1-6
D gene: -
clone size: -
CDR3 protein: CASSFRLIISPLHF
CDR3 DNA: TGTGCCAGCAGTTTCAGGCTAATAATTTCACCCCTCCACTTT

V gene: TRBV6-5
J gene: TRBJ2-3
D gene: -
clone size: -
CDR3 protein: CASVGKGTDTQYF
CDR3 DNA: TGTGCCAGCGTGGGGAAGGGCACAGATACGCAGTATTTT

V gene: TRBV5-1
J gene: TRBJ1-3
D gene: -
clone size: -
CDR3 protein: CASSLYSVSGNTIYF
CDR3 DNA: TGCGCCAGCAGCTTGTACAGTGTCTCTGGAAACACCATATATTTT

V gene: TRBV5-1
J gene: TRBJ2-7
D gene: -
clone size: -
CDR3 protein: CASSPVQGEQYF
CDR3 DNA: TGCGCCAGCAGCCCGGTCCAGGGCGAGCAGTACTTC

V gene: TRBV19
J gene: TRBJ1-5
D gene: -
clone size: -
CDR3 protein: CASSMIGLGPQHF
CDR3 DNA: TGTGCCAGTAGTATGATCGGCCTGGGGCCCCAGCATTTT

V gene: TRBV6-5
J gene: TRBJ2-2
D gene: -
clone size: -
CDR3 protein: CASSRAWATGELFF
CDR3 DNA: TGTGCCAGCAGTAGGGCTTGGGCCACCGGGGAGCTGTTTTTT

V gene: TRBV6-5
J gene: TRBJ1-1
D gene: -
clone size: once
CDR3 protein: CASSYEEGNTEAFF
CDR3 DNA: TGTGCCAGCAGTTATGAGGAAGGGAACACTGAAGCTTTCTTT

V gene: TRBV18
J gene: TRBJ1-5
D gene: -
clone size: -
CDR3 protein: CASSPGGTNQPQHF
CDR3 DNA: TGTGCCAGCTCACCGGGAGGGACTAATCAGCCCCAGCATTTT

V gene: TRBV5-4
J gene: TRBJ2-3
D gene: -
clone size: -
CDR3 protein: CASSSRGDGDTQYF
CDR3 DNA: TGTGCCAGCAGCTCCCGGGGAGATGGGGATACGCAGTATTTT

V gene: TRBV2
J gene: TRBJ1-2
D gene: TRBD1
clone size: -
CDR3 protein: CASSAQGGGGYTF
CDR3 DNA: TGTGCCAGCAGTGCACAGGGGGGGGGTGGCTACACCTTC

V gene: TRBV7-6
J gene: TRBJ1-1
D gene: -
clone size: -
CDR3 protein: CASSLHPGSRTEAFF
CDR3 DNA: TGTGCCAGCAGCTTACATCCGGGGTCGCGCACTGAAGCTTTCTTT

V gene: TRBV27
J gene: TRBJ1-1
D gene: TRBD1
clone size: -
CDR3 protein: CASRDRDNTEAFF
CDR3 DNA: TGTGCCAGCAGGGACAGGGATAACACTGAAGCTTTCTTT

V gene: TRBV29-1
J gene: TRBJ1-5
D gene: -
clone size: once
CDR3 protein: CSVGWLGDQPQHF
CDR3 DNA: TGCAGCGTTGGTTGGTTGGGGGATCAGCCCCAGCATTTT

V gene: TRBV15
J gene: TRBJ1-2
D gene: TRBD1
clone size: once
CDR3 protein: CATSAGQGANGYTF
CDR3 DNA: TGTGCCACCAGCGCCGGACAGGGGGCGAATGGCTACACCTTC

V gene: TRBV5-1
J gene: TRBJ2-7
D gene: -
clone size: -
CDR3 protein: CASRDLRGSEQYF
CDR3 DNA: TGCGCCAGCCGAGATTTAAGGGGTAGCGAGCAGTACTTC

V gene: TRBV7-6
J gene: TRBJ2-5
D gene: -
clone size: -
CDR3 protein: CASSLRMGETQYF
CDR3 DNA: TGTGCCAGCAGCTTACGGATGGGAGAGACCCAGTACTTC

V gene: TRBV30
J gene: TRBJ2-3
D gene: TRBD2
clone size: -
CDR3 protein: CAWSPGLAGVGDTQYF
CDR3 DNA: TGTGCCTGGAGTCCAGGACTAGCGGGAGTCGGGGATACGCAGTATTTT

V gene: TRBV5-1
J gene: TRBJ2-7
D gene: TRBD2
clone size: -
CDR3 protein: CASSFQRGYEQYF
CDR3 DNA: TGCGCCAGCAGCTTCCAGCGGGGGTACGAGCAGTACTTC

V gene: TRBV5-4
J gene: TRBJ2-5
D gene: -
clone size: -
CDR3 protein: CASSRLYEAGETQYF
CDR3 DNA: TGTGCCAGCAGCAGACTGTACGAAGCAGGGGAGACCCAGTACTTC

V gene: TRBV18
J gene: TRBJ1-4
D gene: -
clone size: -
CDR3 protein: CASSPRDVEKLFF
CDR3 DNA: TGTGCCAGCTCACCCCGGGACGTTGAAAAACTGTTTTTT

V gene: TRBV28
J gene: TRBJ1-5
D gene: -
clone size: once
CDR3 protein: CASSRGASWVGQPQHF
CDR3 DNA: TGTGCCAGCAGTCGGGGGGCCTCCTGGGTGGGTCAGCCCCAGCATTTT

V gene: TRBV11-2
J gene: TRBJ2-1
D gene: TRBD2
clone size: -
CDR3 protein: CASSLGPGGSYNEQFF
CDR3 DNA: TGTGCCAGCAGCTTAGGTCCGGGAGGTTCCTACAATGAGCAGTTCTTC

V gene: TRBV18
J gene: TRBJ2-7
D gene: -
clone size: -
CDR3 protein: CASSPPTNSYEQYF
CDR3 DNA: TGTGCCAGCTCACCACCAACGAACTCCTACGAGCAGTACTTC